These 19 T cell receptor beta chains were sequenced from one sample in a study of blood T cell repertoires in COVID-19. The method was immunoSEQ multiplex PCR; TCRdb's version includes in-frame clones alone and lacks a portion of them. The repertoire consists of 100,000 to 150,000 clones, with roughly 90% occurring once and the leading ten covering roughly 2.3%. The sample taken for sequencing was PBMCs or T cells enriched from blood (not recorded which). The receptors were gathered from a woman aged 50 to 60 who had recovered from COVID-19.

The rearrangement links TRBV30 to TRBJ2-3; 8 bases fit TRBD1. Germline V lookup: CDR1 GTSNPN, CDR2 SVGIG (reference sequence). The CDR3 totals 12 residues. Germline trimming cut 3 bases from V and 6 bases from J; bases unmatched to any gene: 2. CDR3 in amino acids: CAWRTGVDTQYF. CDR3 DNA: TGTGCCTGGAGGACAGGGGTGGATACGCAGTATTTT.

V is TRBV13 and J is TRBJ2-7; no reliable D call. Germline V gene lookup returns CDR1 PRHDT and CDR2 FYEKMQ (reference sequence). CDR3 length equals 16 residues. Trimming removed 0 bases from V and 3 bases from J, with 15 bases in between. This chain's CDR3 is CASSLGVNTRNYEQYF. Written as DNA, the CDR3 is TGTGCCAGCAGCTTAGGGGTGAACACAAGAAACTACGAGCAGTACTTC.

This chain joins TRBV3-1 (or the pseudogene TRBV3-2) and TRBJ1-2; no reliable D call. There are 14 residues in the CDR3. V gave up 2 bases and J gave up 5 bases, with 12 bases separating them. CDR1 LGHDT and CDR2 YNNKEL come from the germline V gene (reference sequence). CDR3 nucleotides: TGTGCCAGCAGCCAATTGAACGAGCTGTATGGCTACACCTTC. Translation gives CASSQLNELYGYTF.

V gene TRBV19 combines with J gene TRBJ1-4; 7 bases agree with TRBD1. The junction had 10 bases not matched to a gene; V was cut back by 2 bases and J by 4 bases. Germline CDR1 reads LNHDA; CDR2 reads SQIVND (reference sequence). CDR3 length: 17 residues. In nucleotides, the CDR3 is TGTGCCAGTAGTATACTAGTGGCGGCAGGGGGTAATGAAAAACTGTTTTTT. The encoded protein is CASSILVAAGGNEKLFF. The full variable domain, completed using reference TRBV19 and TRBJ1-4, is DGGITQSPKYLFRKEGQNVTLSCEQNLNHDAMYWYRQDPGQGLRLIYYSQIVNDFQKGDIAEGYSVSREKKESFPLTVTSAQKNPTAFYLCASSILVAAGGNEKLFFGSGTQLSVL.

CDR3 loop: CASSAGQTSYNSPLHF. The DNA of the CDR3 is TGTGCCAGCAGCGCAGGACAGACCTCCTATAATTCACCCCTCCACTTT. J is TRBJ1-6 and V is TRBV2, with a possible D match to TRBD1 (6 bases). Germline values: CDR1 SNHLY, CDR2 FYNNEI. Deletions cut 6 bases from V and 0 bases from J, with 12 bases between. This CDR3 is 16 amino acids long. The entire variable domain, with the rest obtained from reference TRBV2 and TRBJ1-6, is as follows: EPEVTQTPSHQVTQMGQEVILRCVPISNHLYFYWYRQILGQKVEFLVSFYNNEISEKSEIFDDQFSVERPDGSNFTLKIRSTKLEDSAMYFCASSAGQTSYNSPLHFGNGTRLTVT.

CDR3 in amino acids: CASSLVTGGGSDTQYF. Here the CDR3 DNA reads TGTGCCAGCAGCTTAGTTACCGGGGGGGGGTCAGATACGCAGTATTTT. This chain uses TRBV7-2 with TRBJ2-3, with 8 bases that match TRBD2. J gave up 4 bases and V 1 base, and 7 bases lay outside the gene matches. Germline CDR1 is SGHTA and CDR2 is FQGNSA. The CDR3 sequence is 16 residues long.

This chain joins TRBV19 and TRBJ2-2, with D unclear. The ends were cut back, 5 bases at V and 6 bases at J, with 19 bases in the middle. Looked up from germline, CDR1 is LNHDA and CDR2 is SQIVND (reference sequence). The CDR3 length is 16 residues. In DNA form, the CDR3 reads TGTGCCAGTAGTCCTACCGCCTTATTAAACGCCGGGGAGCTGTTTTTT. Its translation is CASSPTALLNAGELFF.

The rearrangement uses TRBV25-1 and TRBJ1-2, with D possibly matching TRBD1 (5 bases). Germline CDR1 MGHDK, CDR2 SYGVNS. CDR3 length: 13 amino acids. Trimming pared 5 bases from V and 8 bases from J, leaving 15 bases between. The CDR3 DNA reads as TGTGCCAGCAGTCCCTGGGGGGTCCAAGGCTACACCTTC. This sequence encodes CASSPWGVQGYTF.

This chain connects TRBV11-2 to TRBJ2-1; the D gene is possibly TRBD1 (6 bases). CDR1 is SGHAT and CDR2 is FQNNGV in the germline V gene. The CDR3 runs to 14 residues. V dropped 5 bases and J dropped 3 bases, with 11 bases sitting between them. For the CDR3, the DNA is TGTGCCAGCAGCCAGGGGCTTAACTACAATGAGCAGTTCTTC. This translates into CASSQGLNYNEQFF.

This chain joins TRBV5-4 and TRBJ1-2; 7 nucleotides line up with TRBD1. The CDR3 has 17 amino acids. J lost 2 bases, V lost 4 bases, and 14 bases had no gene match. Germline assignment: CDR1 SGHNT and CDR2 YYREEE (reference sequence). CDR3 sequence: CASSGRDSVSWNYGYTF. CDR3 DNA sequence: TGTGCCAGCAGCGGCCGGGACAGTGTCTCCTGGAACTATGGCTACACCTTC. The variable domain in full, completed from reference TRBV5-4 and TRBJ1-2, reads ETGVTQSPTHLIKTRGQQVTLRCSSQSGHNTVSWYQQALGQGPQFIFQYYREEENGRGNFPPRFSGLQFPNYSSELNVNALELDDSALYLCASSGRDSVSWNYGYTFGSGTRLTVV.

The V call is TRBV28, the J call TRBJ2-3; D not certain. Per the germline V gene, CDR1 is MDHEN and CDR2 is SYDVKM. The CDR3 runs to 14 residues. V lost 4 bases to trimming and J lost 2 bases, with 10 bases between them. The CDR3 region has the DNA TGTGCCAGCAGTTCCGGGTTACTCACAGATACGCAGTATTTT. This codes for CASSSGLLTDTQYF.

The V and J genes are TRBV7-8 and TRBJ2-2; TRBD2 might be the D (6 bases). The CDR3 runs to 16 residues. The V end was cut by 1 base, the J end by 0 bases, with 9 bases between. CDR1 is SGHVS, CDR2 FQNEAQ, per germline. The CDR3 coding sequence is TGTGCCAGCAGCTTAGGGCGGGGAACGAACACCGGGGAGCTGTTTTTT. Translating gives CASSLGRGTNTGELFF.

V usage is TRBV24-1 and J usage is TRBJ2-3; TRBD2 matches 7 bases. Germline CDR1 KGHDR, CDR2 SFDVKD. CDR3 length: 16 amino acids. J lost 1 base, V lost 3 bases, and 6 bases had no gene match. Written as DNA, the CDR3 is TGTGCCACCAGTGATACGGCGGGAGTGGGCACAGATACGCAGTATTTT. It is translated as CATSDTAGVGTDTQYF.

This clone was seen more than once but under ten times. The chain links TRBV2 to TRBJ2-2, with D tentatively TRBD1 (5 bases). V was cut by 4 bases and J by 1 base, with 10 bases left in between. Germline V gives CDR1 SNHLY, CDR2 FYNNEI. CDR3 length equals 15 residues. The CDR3 coding sequence is TGTGCCAGCAGTGTCAGACAGCAGAACACCGGGGAGCTGTTTTTT. This codes for CASSVRQQNTGELFF. The full variable domain, with the rest looked up from reference TRBV2 and TRBJ2-2, is EPEVTQTPSHQVTQMGQEVILRCVPISNHLYFYWYRQILGQKVEFLVSFYNNEISEKSEIFDDQFSVERPDGSNFTLKIRSTKLEDSAMYFCASSVRQQNTGELFFGEGSRLTVL.

J is TRBJ1-4 and V is TRBV19; the D is unclear. Trimming took off 4 bases at V and 4 bases at J, with 7 bases between the two ends. Germline V CDR1 and CDR2: LNHDA, SQIVND (reference sequence). CDR3 size: 13 residues. In DNA form, the CDR3 reads TGTGCCAGTAGTAATTTTCGTAATGAAAAACTGTTTTTT. This gives the protein CASSNFRNEKLFF.

This CDR3 reads CASSGVTGETEAFF. The CDR3 bases are TGTGCCAGCAGTGGTGTGACAGGGGAAACTGAAGCTTTCTTT. The rearrangement uses TRBV25-1 and TRBJ1-1; 8 bases agree with TRBD1. Looked up from germline, CDR1 is MGHDK and CDR2 is SYGVNS. J gave up 5 bases and V 4 bases, and 6 bases lay outside the gene matches. The CDR3 runs 14 residues.

J is TRBJ1-2 and V is TRBV3-1 (or the pseudogene TRBV3-2), with unresolved D. Trimming removed 2 bases from V and 8 bases from J, with 12 bases in between. Germline V gene lookup returns CDR1 LGHDT and CDR2 YNNKEL (reference sequence). The CDR3 covers 13 residues. The chain's CDR3 is CASSQNRGLGYTF. Here the CDR3 DNA reads TGTGCCAGCAGCCAAAATCGCGGCCTGGGCTACACCTTC.

The CDR3 nucleotides read TGTGCCAGTAGTACAACAGGGGGAGCCGAAGCTTTCTTT. This gives the protein CASSTTGGAEAFF. The chain joins TRBV19 to TRBJ1-1; 8 bases align to TRBD1. The CDR3 has 13 residues. Germline assignment: CDR1 LNHDA and CDR2 SQIVND (reference sequence). V lost 4 bases to trimming and J lost 8 bases; unmatched junction nucleotides: 6.

The CDR3 nucleotides are TGTGCCAGCAGTGACCGGGGAGAGCAGTACTTC. As protein: CASSDRGEQYF. V usage is TRBV12-3 or TRBV12-4 and J usage is TRBJ2-7; maybe TRBD2 (5 bases). V was pared by 5 bases and J by 7 bases, with 9 bases between. The CDR3 is 11 residues long.